This entry concerns a single T cell receptor (beta chain). As yet, its antigen is unknown. The junction and the germline gene differ at one end; a read error may be behind it. Germline V gene sequence: CDR1 SGHTA, CDR2 FQGNSA. This CDR3 is 14 amino acids long. Lactation, pregnancy, uncontrolled infections and other autoimmune diseases were all grounds for excluding patients. Amplification of the TCR beta CDR3 regions used RNA transcripts (as template). The library came from an HTBI-primed first-round RT-PCR and a second-round multiplex PCR. From the multiplex PCR reads, TCRdb called clonotypes with MiXCR, one entry per CDR3 protein. The data contain 900,000 to 1,200,000 distinct CDR3 sequences, about two fifths of them singletons. The sample belongs to a study of Graves' ophthalmopathy and Graves' hyperthyroidism. General study results and limits: In predicting ophthalmopathy progression, the model reached over 55% sensitivity and 72% to 85% specificity.

The sequence came from an adult man with Graves' hyperthyroidism. The sequenced sample consisted of peripheral blood or thyroid tissue (not recorded which). The chain uses TRBV7-2 and TRBJ2-5; TRBD2 is a possible D gene (5 bases). The chain's CDR3 is CASSPALARGVADF. CDR3 DNA: TGTGCCAGCAGCCCCGCATTGGCCCGGGGAGTTGCGGACTTC.